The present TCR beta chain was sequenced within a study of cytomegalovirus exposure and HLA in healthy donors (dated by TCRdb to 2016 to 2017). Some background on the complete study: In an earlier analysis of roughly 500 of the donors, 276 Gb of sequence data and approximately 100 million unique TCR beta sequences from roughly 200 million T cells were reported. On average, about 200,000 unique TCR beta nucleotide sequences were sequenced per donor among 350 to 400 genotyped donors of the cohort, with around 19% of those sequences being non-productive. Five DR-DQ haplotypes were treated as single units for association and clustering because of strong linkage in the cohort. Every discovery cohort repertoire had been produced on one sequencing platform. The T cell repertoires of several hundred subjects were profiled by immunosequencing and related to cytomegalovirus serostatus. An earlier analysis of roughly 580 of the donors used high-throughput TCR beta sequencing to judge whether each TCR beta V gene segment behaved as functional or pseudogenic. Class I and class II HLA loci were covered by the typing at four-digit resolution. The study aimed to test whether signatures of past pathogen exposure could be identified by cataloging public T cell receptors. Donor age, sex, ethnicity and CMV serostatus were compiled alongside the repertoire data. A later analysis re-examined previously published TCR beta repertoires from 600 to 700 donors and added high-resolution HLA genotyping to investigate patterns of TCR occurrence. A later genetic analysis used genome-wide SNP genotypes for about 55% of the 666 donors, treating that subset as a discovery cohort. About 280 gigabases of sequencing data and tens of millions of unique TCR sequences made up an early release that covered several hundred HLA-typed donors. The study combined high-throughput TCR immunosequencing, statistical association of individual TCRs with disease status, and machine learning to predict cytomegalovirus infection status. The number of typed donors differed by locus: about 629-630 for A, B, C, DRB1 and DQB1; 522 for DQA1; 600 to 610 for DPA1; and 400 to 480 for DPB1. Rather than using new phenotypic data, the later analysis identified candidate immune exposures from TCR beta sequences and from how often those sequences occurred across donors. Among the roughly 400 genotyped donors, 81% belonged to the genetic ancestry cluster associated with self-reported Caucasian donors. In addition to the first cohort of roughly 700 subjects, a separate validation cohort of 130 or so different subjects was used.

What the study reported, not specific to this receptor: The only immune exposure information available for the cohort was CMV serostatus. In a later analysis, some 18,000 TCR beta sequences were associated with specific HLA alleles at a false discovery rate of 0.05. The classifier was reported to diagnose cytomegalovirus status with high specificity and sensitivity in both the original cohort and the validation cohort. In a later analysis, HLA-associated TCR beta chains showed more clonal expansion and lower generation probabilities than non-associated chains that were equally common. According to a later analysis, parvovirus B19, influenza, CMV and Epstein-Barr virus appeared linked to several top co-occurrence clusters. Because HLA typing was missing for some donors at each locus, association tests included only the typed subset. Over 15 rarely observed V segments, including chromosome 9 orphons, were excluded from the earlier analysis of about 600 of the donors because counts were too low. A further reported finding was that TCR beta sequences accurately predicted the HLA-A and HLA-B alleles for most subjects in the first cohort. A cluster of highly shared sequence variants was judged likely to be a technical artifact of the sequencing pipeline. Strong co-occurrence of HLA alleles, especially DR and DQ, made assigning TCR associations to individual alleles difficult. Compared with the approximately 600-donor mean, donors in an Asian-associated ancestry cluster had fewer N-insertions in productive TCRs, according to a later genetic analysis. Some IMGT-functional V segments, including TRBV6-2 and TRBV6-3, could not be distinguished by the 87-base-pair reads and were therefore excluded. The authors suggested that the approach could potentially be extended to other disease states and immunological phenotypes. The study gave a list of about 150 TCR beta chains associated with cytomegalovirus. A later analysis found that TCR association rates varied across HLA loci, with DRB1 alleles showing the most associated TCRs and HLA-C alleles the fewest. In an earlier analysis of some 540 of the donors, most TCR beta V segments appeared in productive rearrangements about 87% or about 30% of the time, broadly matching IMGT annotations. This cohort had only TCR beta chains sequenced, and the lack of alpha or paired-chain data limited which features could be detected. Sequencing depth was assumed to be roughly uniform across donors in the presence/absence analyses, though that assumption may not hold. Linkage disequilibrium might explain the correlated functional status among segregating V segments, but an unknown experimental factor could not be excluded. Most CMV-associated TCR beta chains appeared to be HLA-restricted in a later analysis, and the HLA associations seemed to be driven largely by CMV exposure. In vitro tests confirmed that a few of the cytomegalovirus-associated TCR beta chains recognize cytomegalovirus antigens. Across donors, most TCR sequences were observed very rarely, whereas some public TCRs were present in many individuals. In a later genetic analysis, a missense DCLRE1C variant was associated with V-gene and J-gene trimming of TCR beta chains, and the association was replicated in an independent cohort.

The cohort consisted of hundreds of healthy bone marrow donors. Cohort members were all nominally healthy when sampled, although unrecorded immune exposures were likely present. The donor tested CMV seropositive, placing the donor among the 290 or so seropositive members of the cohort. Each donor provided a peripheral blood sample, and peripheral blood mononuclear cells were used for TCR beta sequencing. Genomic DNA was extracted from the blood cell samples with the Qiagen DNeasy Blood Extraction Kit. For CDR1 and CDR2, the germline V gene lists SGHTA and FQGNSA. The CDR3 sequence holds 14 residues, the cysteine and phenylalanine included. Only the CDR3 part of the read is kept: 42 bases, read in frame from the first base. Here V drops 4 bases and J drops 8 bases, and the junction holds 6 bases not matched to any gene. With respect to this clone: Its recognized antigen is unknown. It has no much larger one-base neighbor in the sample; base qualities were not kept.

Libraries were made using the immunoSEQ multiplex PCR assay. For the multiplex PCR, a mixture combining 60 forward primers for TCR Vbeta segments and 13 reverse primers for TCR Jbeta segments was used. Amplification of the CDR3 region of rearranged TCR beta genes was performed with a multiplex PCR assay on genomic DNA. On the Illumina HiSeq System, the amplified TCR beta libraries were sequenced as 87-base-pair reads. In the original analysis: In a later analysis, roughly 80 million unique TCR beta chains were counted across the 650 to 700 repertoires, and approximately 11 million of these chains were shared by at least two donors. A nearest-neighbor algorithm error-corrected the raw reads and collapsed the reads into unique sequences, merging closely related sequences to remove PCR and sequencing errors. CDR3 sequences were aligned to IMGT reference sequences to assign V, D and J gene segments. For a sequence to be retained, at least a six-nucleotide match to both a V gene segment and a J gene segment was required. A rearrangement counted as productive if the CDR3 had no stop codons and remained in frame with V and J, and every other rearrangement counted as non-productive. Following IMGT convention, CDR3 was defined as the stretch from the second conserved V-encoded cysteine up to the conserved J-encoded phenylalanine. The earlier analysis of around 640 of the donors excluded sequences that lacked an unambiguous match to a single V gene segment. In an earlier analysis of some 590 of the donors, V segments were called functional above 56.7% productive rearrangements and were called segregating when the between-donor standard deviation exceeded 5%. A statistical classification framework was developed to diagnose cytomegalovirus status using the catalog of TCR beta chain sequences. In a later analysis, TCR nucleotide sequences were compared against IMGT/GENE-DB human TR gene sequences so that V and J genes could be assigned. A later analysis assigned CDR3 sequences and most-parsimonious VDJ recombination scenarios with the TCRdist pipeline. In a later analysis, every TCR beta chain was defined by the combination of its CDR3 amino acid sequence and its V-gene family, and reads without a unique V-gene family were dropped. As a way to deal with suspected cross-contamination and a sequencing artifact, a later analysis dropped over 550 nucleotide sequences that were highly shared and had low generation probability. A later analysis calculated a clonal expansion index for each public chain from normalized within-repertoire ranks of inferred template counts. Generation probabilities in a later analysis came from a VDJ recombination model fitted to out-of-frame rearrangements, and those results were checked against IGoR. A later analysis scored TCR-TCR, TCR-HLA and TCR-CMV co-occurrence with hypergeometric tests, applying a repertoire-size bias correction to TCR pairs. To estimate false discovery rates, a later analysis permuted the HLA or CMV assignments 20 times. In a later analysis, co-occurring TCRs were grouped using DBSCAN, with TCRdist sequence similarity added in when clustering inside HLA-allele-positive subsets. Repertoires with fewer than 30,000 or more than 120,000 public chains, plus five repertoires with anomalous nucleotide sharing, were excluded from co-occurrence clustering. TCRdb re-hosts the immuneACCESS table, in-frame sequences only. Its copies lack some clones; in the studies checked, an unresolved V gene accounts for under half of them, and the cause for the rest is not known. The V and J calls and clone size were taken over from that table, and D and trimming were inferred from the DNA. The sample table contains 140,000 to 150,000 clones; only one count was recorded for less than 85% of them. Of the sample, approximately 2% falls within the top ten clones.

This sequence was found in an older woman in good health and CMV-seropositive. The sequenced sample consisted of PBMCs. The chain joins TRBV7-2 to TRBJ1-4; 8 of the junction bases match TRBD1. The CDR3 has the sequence CASSSSGGLEKLFF. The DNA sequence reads TGTGCCAGCAGCTCTTCAGGGGGCCTGGAAAAACTGTTTTTT. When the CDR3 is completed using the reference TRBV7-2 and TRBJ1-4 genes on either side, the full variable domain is GAGVSQSPSNKVTEKGKDVELRCDPISGHTALYWYRQSLGQGLEFLIYFQGNSAPDKSGLPSDRFSAERTGGSVSTLTIQRTQQEDSAVYLCASSSSGGLEKLFFGSGTQLSVL.